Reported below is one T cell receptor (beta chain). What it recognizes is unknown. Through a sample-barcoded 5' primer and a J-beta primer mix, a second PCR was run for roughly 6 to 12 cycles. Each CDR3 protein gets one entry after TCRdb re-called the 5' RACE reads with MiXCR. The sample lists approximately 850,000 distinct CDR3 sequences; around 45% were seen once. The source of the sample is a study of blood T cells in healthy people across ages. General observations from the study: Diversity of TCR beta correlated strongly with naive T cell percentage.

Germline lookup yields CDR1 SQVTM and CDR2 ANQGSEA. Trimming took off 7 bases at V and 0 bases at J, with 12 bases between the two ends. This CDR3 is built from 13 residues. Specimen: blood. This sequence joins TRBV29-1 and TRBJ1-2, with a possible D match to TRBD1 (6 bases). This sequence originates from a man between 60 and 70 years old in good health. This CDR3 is CSAQGPTNYGYTF. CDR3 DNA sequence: TGCAGCGCACAGGGCCCCACTAACTATGGCTACACCTTC.